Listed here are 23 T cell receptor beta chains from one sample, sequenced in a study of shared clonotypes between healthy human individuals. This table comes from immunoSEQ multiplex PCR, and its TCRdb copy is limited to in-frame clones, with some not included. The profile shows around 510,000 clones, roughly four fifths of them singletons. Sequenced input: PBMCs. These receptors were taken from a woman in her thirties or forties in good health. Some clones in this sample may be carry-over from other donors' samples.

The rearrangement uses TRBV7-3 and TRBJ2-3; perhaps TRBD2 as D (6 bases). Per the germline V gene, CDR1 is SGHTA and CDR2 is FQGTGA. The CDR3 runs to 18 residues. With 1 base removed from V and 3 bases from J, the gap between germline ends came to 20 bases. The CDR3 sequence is CASSLMVAGQGVTDTQYF. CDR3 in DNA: TGTGCCAGCAGCTTAATGGTTGCGGGGCAGGGTGTAACAGATACGCAGTATTTT.

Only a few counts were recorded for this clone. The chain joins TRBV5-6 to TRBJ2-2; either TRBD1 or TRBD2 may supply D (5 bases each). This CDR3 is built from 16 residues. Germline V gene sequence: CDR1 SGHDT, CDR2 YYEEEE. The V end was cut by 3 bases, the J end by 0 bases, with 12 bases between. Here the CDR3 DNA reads TGTGCCAGCAGCTCTACCGGGACGGCGAACACCGGGGAGCTGTTTTTT. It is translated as CASSSTGTANTGELFF.

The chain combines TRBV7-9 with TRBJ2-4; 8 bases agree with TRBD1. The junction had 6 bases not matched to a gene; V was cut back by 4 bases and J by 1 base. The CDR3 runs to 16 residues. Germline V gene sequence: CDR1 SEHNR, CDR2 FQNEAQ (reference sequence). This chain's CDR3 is CASSSGTGLAKNIQYF. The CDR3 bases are TGTGCCAGCAGCTCCGGGACAGGACTTGCCAAAAACATTCAGTACTTC.

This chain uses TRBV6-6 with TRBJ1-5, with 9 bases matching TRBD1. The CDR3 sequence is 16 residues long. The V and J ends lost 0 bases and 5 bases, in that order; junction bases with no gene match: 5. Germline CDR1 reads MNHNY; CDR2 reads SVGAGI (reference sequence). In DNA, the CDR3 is TGTGCCAGCAGTTACTCGGGGACAGGGCGGGATCAGCCCCAGCATTTT. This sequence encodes CASSYSGTGRDQPQHF.

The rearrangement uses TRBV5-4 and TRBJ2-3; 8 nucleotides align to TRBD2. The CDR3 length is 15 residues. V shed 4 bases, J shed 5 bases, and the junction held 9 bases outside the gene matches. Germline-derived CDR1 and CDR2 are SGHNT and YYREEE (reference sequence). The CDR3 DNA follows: TGTGCCAGCAGCGCCCGGGGGGGTACGCGAGATACGCAGTATTTT. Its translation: CASSARGGTRDTQYF.

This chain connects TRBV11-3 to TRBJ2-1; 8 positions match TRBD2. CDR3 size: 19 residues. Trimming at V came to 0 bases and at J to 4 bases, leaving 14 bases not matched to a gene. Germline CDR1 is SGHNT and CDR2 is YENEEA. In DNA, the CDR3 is TGTGCCAGCAGCTTAGAGGGGGCCTCCGGGACTAGGACTTACAATGAGCAGTTCTTC. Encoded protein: CASSLEGASGTRTYNEQFF.

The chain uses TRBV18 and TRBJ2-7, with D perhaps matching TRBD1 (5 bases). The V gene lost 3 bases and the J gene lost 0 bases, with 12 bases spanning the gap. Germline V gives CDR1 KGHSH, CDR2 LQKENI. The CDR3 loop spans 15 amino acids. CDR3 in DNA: TGTGCCAGCTCACCCCAGGGTTCCCTCTCCTACGAGCAGTACTTC. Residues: CASSPQGSLSYEQYF. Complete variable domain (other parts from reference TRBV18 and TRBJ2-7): NAGVMQNPRHLVRRRGQEARLRCSPMKGHSHVYWYRQLPEEGLKFMVYLQKENIIDESGMPKERFSAEFPKEGPSILRIQQVVRGDSAAYFCASSPQGSLSYEQYFGPGTRLTVT.

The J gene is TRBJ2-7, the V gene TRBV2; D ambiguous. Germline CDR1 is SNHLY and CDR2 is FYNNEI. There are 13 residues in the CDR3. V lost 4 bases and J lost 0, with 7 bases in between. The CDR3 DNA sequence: TGTGCCAGCAGTGTGGGCACCTCCTACGAGCAGTACTTC. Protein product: CASSVGTSYEQYF.

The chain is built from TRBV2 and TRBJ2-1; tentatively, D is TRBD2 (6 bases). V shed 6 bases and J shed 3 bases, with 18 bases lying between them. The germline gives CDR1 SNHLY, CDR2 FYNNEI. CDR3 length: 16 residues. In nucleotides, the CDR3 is TGTGCCAGCAGAGTGGGACTGGCGTGTCACTACAATGAGCAGTTCTTC. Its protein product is CASRVGLACHYNEQFF. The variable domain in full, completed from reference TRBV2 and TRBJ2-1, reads EPEVTQTPSHQVTQMGQEVILRCVPISNHLYFYWYRQILGQKVEFLVSFYNNEISEKSEIFDDQFSVERPDGSNFTLKIRSTKLEDSAMYFCASRVGLACHYNEQFFGPGTRLTVL.

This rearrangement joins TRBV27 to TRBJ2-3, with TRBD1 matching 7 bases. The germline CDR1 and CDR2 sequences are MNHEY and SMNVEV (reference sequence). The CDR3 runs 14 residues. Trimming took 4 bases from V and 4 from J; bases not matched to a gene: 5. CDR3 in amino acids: CASSSGQQADTQYF. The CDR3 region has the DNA TGTGCCAGCAGTTCGGGACAGCAGGCAGATACGCAGTATTTT.

This CDR3 is CASSVGRPGSYEQYF. CDR3 sequence (DNA): TGTGCCAGCAGTGTGGGCAGGCCGGGCTCCTACGAGCAGTACTTC. This chain connects TRBV6-1 to TRBJ2-7; unclear D gene. V was trimmed by 4 bases and J by 0 bases, leaving 13 bases between them. The length of the CDR3 is 15 residues. Germline V gives CDR1 MNHNS, CDR2 SASEGT.

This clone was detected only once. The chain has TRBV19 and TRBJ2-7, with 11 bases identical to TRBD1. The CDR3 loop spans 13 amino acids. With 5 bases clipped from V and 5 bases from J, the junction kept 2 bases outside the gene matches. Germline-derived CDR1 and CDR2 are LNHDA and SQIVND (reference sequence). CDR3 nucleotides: TGTGCCAGTAGTGGGGGACAGGGGGACGAGCAGTACTTC. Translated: CASSGGQGDEQYF.

CDR3 sequence (DNA): TGCGCCAGCAGCTCGAGACGAAGCTCCTACAATGAGCAGTTCTTC. Translated: CASSSRRSSYNEQFF. The chain joins TRBV5-1 to TRBJ2-1, with D uncertain. V gave up 3 bases and J gave up 0 bases, with 10 bases separating them. Germline loops: CDR1 SGHRS, CDR2 YFSETQ. The CDR3 length is 15 residues.

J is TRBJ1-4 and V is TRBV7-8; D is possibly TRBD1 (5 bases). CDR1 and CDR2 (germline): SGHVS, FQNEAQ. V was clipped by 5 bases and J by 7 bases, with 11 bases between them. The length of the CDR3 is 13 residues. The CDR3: CASSLGGGEKLFF. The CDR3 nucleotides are TGTGCCAGCAGCCTCGGGGGGGGTGAAAAACTGTTTTTT.

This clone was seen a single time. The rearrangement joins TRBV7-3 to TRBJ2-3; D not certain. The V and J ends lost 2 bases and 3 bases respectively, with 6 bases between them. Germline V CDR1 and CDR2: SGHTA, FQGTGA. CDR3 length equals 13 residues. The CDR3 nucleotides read TGTGCCAGCAGCTTAGGCAAGACAGATACGCAGTATTTT. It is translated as CASSLGKTDTQYF.

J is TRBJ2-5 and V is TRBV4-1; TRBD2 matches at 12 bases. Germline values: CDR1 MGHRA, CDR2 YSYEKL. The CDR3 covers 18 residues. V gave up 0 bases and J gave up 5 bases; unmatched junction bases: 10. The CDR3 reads CASSQDPASGRAGETQYF. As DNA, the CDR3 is TGCGCCAGCAGCCAAGATCCGGCTAGCGGGAGGGCTGGGGAGACCCAGTACTTC.

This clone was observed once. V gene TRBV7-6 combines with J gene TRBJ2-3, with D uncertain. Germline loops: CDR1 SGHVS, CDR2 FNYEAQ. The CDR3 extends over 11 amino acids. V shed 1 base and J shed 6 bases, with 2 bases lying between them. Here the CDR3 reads CASSLEDTQYF. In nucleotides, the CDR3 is TGTGCCAGCAGCTTAGAGGATACGCAGTATTTT.

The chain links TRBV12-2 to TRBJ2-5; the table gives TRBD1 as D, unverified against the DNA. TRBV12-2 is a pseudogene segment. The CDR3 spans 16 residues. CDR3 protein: CASRHYRGPSGGTQYF. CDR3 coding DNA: TGTGCAAGTCGCCACTACAGGGGGCCGTCTGGGGGGACCCAGTACTTC.

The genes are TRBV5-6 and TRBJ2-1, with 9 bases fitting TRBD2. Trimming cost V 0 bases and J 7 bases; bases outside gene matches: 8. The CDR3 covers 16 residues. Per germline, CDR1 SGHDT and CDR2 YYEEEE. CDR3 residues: CASSLERGRAWNEQFF. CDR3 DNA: TGTGCCAGCAGCTTGGAGCGCGGGAGGGCCTGGAATGAGCAGTTCTTC.

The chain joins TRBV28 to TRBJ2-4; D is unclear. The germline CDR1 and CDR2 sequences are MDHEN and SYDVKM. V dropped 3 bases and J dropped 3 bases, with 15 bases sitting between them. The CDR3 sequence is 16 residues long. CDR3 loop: CASSFWAYLGKNIQYF. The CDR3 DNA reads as TGTGCCAGCAGTTTTTGGGCATACTTAGGCAAAAACATTCAGTACTTC.

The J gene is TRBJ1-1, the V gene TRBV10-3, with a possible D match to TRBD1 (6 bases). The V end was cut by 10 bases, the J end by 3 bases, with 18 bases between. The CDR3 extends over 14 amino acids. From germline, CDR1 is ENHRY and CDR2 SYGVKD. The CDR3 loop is CATQQGSTDTEAFF. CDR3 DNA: TGTGCCACCCAACAGGGATCCACGGACACTGAAGCTTTCTTT.

CDR3 bases: TGTGCCAGCAGTCGCCGGACTAGCGGGCTAAAAGAGACCCAGTACTTC. Translated: CASSRRTSGLKETQYF. This rearrangement joins TRBV28 to TRBJ2-5; 11 bases agree with TRBD2. This CDR3 region has 16 residues. V dropped 5 bases and J dropped 3; count of bases not matched to a gene: 8. Germline V gene data show CDR1 as MDHEN and CDR2 as SYDVKM.

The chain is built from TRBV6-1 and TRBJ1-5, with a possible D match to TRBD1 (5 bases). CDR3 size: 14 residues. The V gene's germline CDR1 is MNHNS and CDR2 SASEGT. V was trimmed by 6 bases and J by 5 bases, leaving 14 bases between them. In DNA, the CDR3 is TGTGCCAGCAGGTTGGGGCAGACTGATCAGCCCCAGCATTTT. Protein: CASRLGQTDQPQHF.